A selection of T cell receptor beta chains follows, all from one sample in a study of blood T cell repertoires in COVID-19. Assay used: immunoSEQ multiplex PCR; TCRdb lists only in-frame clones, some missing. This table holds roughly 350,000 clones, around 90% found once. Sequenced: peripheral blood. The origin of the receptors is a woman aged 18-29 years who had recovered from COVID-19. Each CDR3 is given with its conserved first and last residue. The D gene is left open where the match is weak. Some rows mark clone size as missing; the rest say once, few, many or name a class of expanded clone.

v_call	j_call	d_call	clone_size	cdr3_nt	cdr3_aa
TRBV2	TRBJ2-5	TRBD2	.	TGTGCCAGCAGTGAAGCTAGCGGGAGGGCCCGGGAGACCCAGTACTTC	CASSEASGRARETQYF
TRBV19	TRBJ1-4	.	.	TGTGCCAGTAACTCCCGGAGCGGGGCAGGTGAAAAACTGTTTTTT	CASNSRSGAGEKLFF
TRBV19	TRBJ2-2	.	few	TGTGCCAGTAGTCGGAGCCCGAACACCGGGGAGCTGTTTTTT	CASSRSPNTGELFF
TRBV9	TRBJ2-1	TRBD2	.	TGTGCCAGCAGCGTAGGACTAGCAGCCGCCAGCTCCTACAATGAGCTGTTCTTC	CASSVGLAAASSYNELFF
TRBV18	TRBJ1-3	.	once	TGTGCCAGCTCACCCCGCTCACAGTCTGGAAACACCATATATTTT	CASSPRSQSGNTIYF
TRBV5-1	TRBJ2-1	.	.	TGCGCCAGCAGCTTGTCAGGGTACAATGAGCAGTTCTTC	CASSLSGYNEQFF
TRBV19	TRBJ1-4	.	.	TGTGCCAGTAGTGGGGGGGCGGCTAATGAAAAACTGTTTTTT	CASSGGAANEKLFF
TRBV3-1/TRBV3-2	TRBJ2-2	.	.	TGTGCCAGCAGCTCAGGAAACGTCGCGAACACCGGGGAGCTGTTTTTT	CASSSGNVANTGELFF
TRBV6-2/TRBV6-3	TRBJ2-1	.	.	TGTGCCAGCAGTTACATCGTCGATGAGCAGTTCTTC	CASSYIVDEQFF
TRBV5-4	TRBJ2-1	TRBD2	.	TGTGCCAGCAGCCCTGCCGGGACTAGCGGGAGTCATGAGCAGTTCTTC	CASSPAGTSGSHEQFF
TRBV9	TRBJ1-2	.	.	TGTGCCAGCAACAGTTATAGGGGGACCTCCTATGGCTACACCTTC	CASNSYRGTSYGYTF
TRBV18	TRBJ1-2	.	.	TGTGCCAGCTCACCAGGGCGCGCCCTAACTGGCTACACCTTC	CASSPGRALTGYTF
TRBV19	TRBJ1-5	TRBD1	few	TGTGCCAGTAGCTTACAGGGGGTAGGCAATCAGCCCCAGCATTTT	CASSLQGVGNQPQHF
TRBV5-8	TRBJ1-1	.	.	TGTGCCAGCAGCGTGGCGGCGGCAGGGGCTCTGAACACTGAAGCTTTCTTT	CASSVAAAGALNTEAFF
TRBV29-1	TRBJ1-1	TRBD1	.	TGCAGCGTTAGTTTAGGGGGCGCGGCGGAAGCTTTCTTT	CSVSLGGAAEAFF
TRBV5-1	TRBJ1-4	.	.	TGCGCCAGCAGCTTTTATTCAACTAATGAAAAACTGTTTTTT	CASSFYSTNEKLFF
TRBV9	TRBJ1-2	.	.	TGTGCCAGCAGCGTAGAACAGGGCTCCTATGGCTACACCTTC	CASSVEQGSYGYTF
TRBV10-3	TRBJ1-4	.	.	TGTGCCGTCCGTCGGGGAACTAATGAAAAACTGTTTTTT	CAVRRGTNEKLFF
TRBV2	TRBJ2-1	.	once	TGTGCCAGCAGTGTAGGGCGGGGTTCCTACAATGAGCAGTTCTTC	CASSVGRGSYNEQFF
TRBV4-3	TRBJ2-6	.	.	TGCGCCAGCAGCCAAGATTACTATGTGGGCAGGGCCTTGAAGGGGGCCAACGTCCTGACTTTC	CASSQDYYVGRALKGANVLTF
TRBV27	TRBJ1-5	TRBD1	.	TGTGCCAGCAGTTCGAGAAGACAGGGCCCCAATCAGCCCCAGCATTTT	CASSSRRQGPNQPQHF
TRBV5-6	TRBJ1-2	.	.	TGTGCCAGCAGCTTGGCGATTCGGACTAGGAACTATGGCTACACCTTC	CASSLAIRTRNYGYTF
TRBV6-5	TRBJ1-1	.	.	TGTGCCAGCAGTTACCCGGGGGGAACTGAAGCTTTCTTT	CASSYPGGTEAFF
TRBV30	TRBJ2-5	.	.	TGTGCCTGGACCGGAGGATCAGGAATCCAAGAGACCCAGTACTTC	CAWTGGSGIQETQYF
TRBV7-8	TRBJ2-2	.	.	TGTGCCAGCAGCTTAGTGAGGAGACCCGGGGAGCTGTTTTTT	CASSLVRRPGELFF
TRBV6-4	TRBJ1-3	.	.	TGTGCCAGCAGCAGGGAGGCTGGAAACACCATATATTTT	CASSREAGNTIYF
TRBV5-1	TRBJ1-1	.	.	TGCGCCAGCAGCTTGTTTGGCCCGGAGACTGAAGCTTTCTTT	CASSLFGPETEAFF
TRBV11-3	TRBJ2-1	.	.	TGTGCCAGCAGCAGAGGTAGCGGAGCGTACAATGAGCAGTTCTTC	CASSRGSGAYNEQFF
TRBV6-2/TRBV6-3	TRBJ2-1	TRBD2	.	TGTGCCAGCAGCTGGGGGGGTTACAATGAGCAGTTCTTC	CASSWGGYNEQFF
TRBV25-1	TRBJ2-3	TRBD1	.	TGTGCCAGCAGTGAATCCCGGGACAGGGGGGCAGATACGCAGTATTTT	CASSESRDRGADTQYF
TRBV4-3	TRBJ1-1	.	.	TGCGCCAGCAGCCAAGGGAGACAGGCCGACACTGAAGCTTTCTTT	CASSQGRQADTEAFF
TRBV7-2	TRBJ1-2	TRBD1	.	TGTGCCAGCAGCACGGGACAGCGGGTCGGTGGCTACACCTTC	CASSTGQRVGGYTF
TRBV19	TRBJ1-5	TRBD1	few	TGTGCCAGTAGTAGGGGACAGTATCAGCCCCAGCATTTT	CASSRGQYQPQHF
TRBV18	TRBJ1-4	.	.	TGTGCCAGCTCACCCTTGGGGCCAGTGGGGAATGAAAAACTGTTTTTT	CASSPLGPVGNEKLFF
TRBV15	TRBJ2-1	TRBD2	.	TGTGCCACCAGCAGAGGAGCGGGAGGGGACAATGAGCAGTTCTTC	CATSRGAGGDNEQFF
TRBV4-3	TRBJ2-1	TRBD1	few	TGCGCCAGCAGCCGACCCGGGACAGGGGACGTAAATGAGCAGTTCTTC	CASSRPGTGDVNEQFF
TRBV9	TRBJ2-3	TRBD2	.	TGTGCCAGCAGCGCAAGCGGGAGTGGCCCAGATACGCAGTATTTT	CASSASGSGPDTQYF
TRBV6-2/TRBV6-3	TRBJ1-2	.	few	TGTGCCAGCAGTTTCTCAGGGGCGCAAGGCTACACCTTC	CASSFSGAQGYTF